Listed below are T cell receptor beta chains from one sample, sequenced in a study of T-cell reconstitution after alpha-beta-depleted transplantation in children. One entry per CDR3 protein results from TCRdb running MiXCR on the PCR reads. Here the sample spans about 980,000 distinct CDR3 sequences, 25% to 35% being singletons. Source: PBMCs, mostly from graft donor cells, taken 360 days after TCRalphabeta/CD19-depleted stem cell transplant. These TCRs come from a boy in the first two years of life who had a stem cell transplant for SCID, so the T cells may come from the graft donor. CDR3s leave out the opening cysteine and the closing phenylalanine or tryptophan. The order of the fields is clone size, D gene, J gene, V gene, CDR3 protein. The D gene is left open where the match is weak. Part of the rows lack a size; the others show once, few, many or a class for expanded clones.

>few|-|TRBJ2-7|TRBV7-2
ASSLARSVSVYEQY
>few|-|TRBJ2-6|TRBV4-2
ASSQVGTGRSSGANVLT
>few|TRBD1|TRBJ2-3|TRBV5-1
ASSFHNRGSSSTDTQY
>-|TRBD2|TRBJ2-1|TRBV7-6
ASSDRGYGGAGEQF
>few|TRBD1|TRBJ1-1|TRBV10-2
ASKGTENTEAF
>few|TRBD1|TRBJ2-1|TRBV5-1
ASTWYTGTETYNEQF
>-|-|TRBJ2-7|TRBV24-1
ATSDRAEQY
>few|TRBD1|TRBJ2-7|TRBV14
ASSSGQENSYEQY
>few|-|TRBJ1-2|TRBV15
ATSRAAYGYT
>few|-|TRBJ2-1|TRBV30
AWIPRLLSTYNEQF
>-|-|TRBJ2-3|TRBV6-5
ASSYPEGGGTQY
>-|-|TRBJ2-3|TRBV12-3/TRBV12-4
ASSWGARTDTQY
>-|-|TRBJ2-3|TRBV18
ASSPPTEGTDTQY
>once|-|TRBJ1-1|TRBV20-1
SARSGATEAF
>once|TRBD1|TRBJ2-3|TRBV4-1
ASSPTEALRTGQDTQY
>-|TRBD2|TRBJ2-1|TRBV20-1
SGVGGDVYNEQF
>many|-|TRBJ2-1|TRBV5-1
ASSSTSRDFLI
>-|-|TRBJ1-5|TRBV7-8
ASSRQAPEPQH
>few|-|TRBJ1-2|TRBV7-9
ASRGGAGYT
>many|-|TRBJ1-1|TRBV3-1
ASSPTRDTEAF
>once|TRBD2|TRBJ2-3|TRBV27
ASSPILAGGADTQY
>-|TRBD1|TRBJ1-4|TRBV14
ASSQEDRIPYLDDEKLF